A selection of T cell receptor beta chains follows, all from one sample in a study of CD8 T cells in ankylosing spondylitis. Each CDR3 protein is one row after TCRdb ran MiXCR on the 5' RACE reads. The sample includes roughly 200,000 distinct CDR3 sequences, 20% to 30% seen only once; the top ten take approximately 6.6%. Material: blood, either unsorted or a sorted T cell fraction (not recorded which). The receptors originated from a male donor with ankylosing spondylitis or in good health (not recorded which). Each CDR3 is given without its conserved first and last residue. Fields, in order: CDR3 protein, D gene, J gene, V gene. D genes are given only for firm matches.

ASSPSTSSQF . TRBJ2-1 TRBV6-1
SAQGAANYGYT . TRBJ1-2 TRBV20-1
SGGGYEQF . TRBJ2-1 TRBV20-1
ASSLGLAGFTDTQY TRBD2 TRBJ2-3 TRBV6-5
SRGAPEAF TRBD1 TRBJ1-1 TRBV20-1
ASSFSGYGYT . TRBJ1-2 TRBV12-3/TRBV12-4
ASSLAPGQGAGNEQF TRBD1 TRBJ2-1 TRBV5-1
SARTQGSDGYT . TRBJ1-2 TRBV20-1
ASTPEGGVYNSPLH . TRBJ1-6 TRBV7-8
SARDLGGANVLT . TRBJ2-6 TRBV20-1
ASSFQDRGLYEQY TRBD1 TRBJ2-7 TRBV5-5
ASSLSGGRDTEAF . TRBJ1-1 TRBV4-2
SVLTSGLPAQF . TRBJ2-1 TRBV29-1
ASSSTGANLKTQY TRBD1 TRBJ2-5 TRBV7-8
AINKEGGTDTQY . TRBJ2-3 TRBV10-3
ASSHELAGARNEQF TRBD2 TRBJ2-1 TRBV4-3
SAARQGAGQPQH TRBD1 TRBJ1-5 TRBV20-1
ASRPSGSGDEQF TRBD2 TRBJ2-1 TRBV12-3/TRBV12-4
SAPGQEKVYEQY . TRBJ2-7 TRBV20-1
ASSQHGDKNTGELF . TRBJ2-2 TRBV4-3
ATSSNRAQETQY . TRBJ2-5 TRBV15
SATGQKQY . TRBJ2-7 TRBV20-1
ASRFYGSILTGELF . TRBJ2-2 TRBV19
ASRRTVSSYEQY . TRBJ2-7 TRBV6-1
ASSIPGGAPRDGGSGANVLT . TRBJ2-6 TRBV19
ASSRGQGAIYGYT TRBD1 TRBJ1-2 TRBV27
ASSGGKSAYNEQF . TRBJ2-1 TRBV13